These 2 T cell receptor beta chains were all obtained from the same sample, sequenced in a study of blood T cells in healthy people across ages. Alongside a J-beta primer mix, a sample-barcoded 5' primer served in a second PCR lasting 7 to 11 cycles. TCRdb called the 5' RACE reads again in MiXCR, with one record for every CDR3 protein. The data show about 650,000 distinct CDR3 sequences, around 32% seen once. Sequenced input: blood. These receptors all stem from a woman of 80 years or more in good health.

The table lists this clonotype with many counts. V is TRBV3-1 and J is TRBJ2-5; 8 positions match TRBD1. Germline values: CDR1 LGHDT, CDR2 YNNKEL (reference sequence). J lost 8 bases, V lost 10 bases, and 12 bases had no gene match. The CDR3 spans 13 residues. CDR3 nucleotides: TGTGCCACCCGGGGACAGGTGGGAGACACCCAGTACTTC. It yields the protein CATRGQVGDTQYF.

This clonotype was seen a handful of times. The J gene is TRBJ2-1, the V gene TRBV15, with 7 positions matching TRBD2. Per the germline V gene, CDR1 is LNHNV and CDR2 is YYDKDF (reference sequence). This CDR3 has 14 amino acids. The J segment lost 0 bases and the V segment lost 6 bases, leaving 2 bases of the junction unmatched. The DNA for the CDR3 is TGTGCCACCAGGCGCGGGAGCTCCTACAATGAGCAGTTCTTC. Encoded protein: CATRRGSSYNEQFF.